This entry lists 13 T cell receptor beta chains sequenced from one sample in a study of blood T cell repertoires in COVID-19. Assay: immunoSEQ multiplex PCR; the TCRdb copy retains only in-frame clones and omits some. The table shows 52,000 or so clones, with 85% to 90% occurring only once. The sample was peripheral blood. The receptors were gathered from a human donor in a cohort sampled during active COVID-19.

Regarding this clone: Different DNA sequences within this sample yield the same CDR3. The V gene is TRBV7-9, the J gene TRBJ2-7; 10 bases agree with TRBD1. Germline trimming cut 5 bases from V and 3 bases from J; bases unmatched to any gene: 4. The CDR3 covers 14 residues. Germline V gene sequence: CDR1 SEHNR, CDR2 FQNEAQ (reference sequence). CDR3 in DNA: TGTGCCAGCAGCCTGGGACAGGGGTTCTACGAGCAGTACTTC. Its protein is CASSLGQGFYEQYF.

This chain uses TRBV12-3 or TRBV12-4 with TRBJ1-1; TRBD1 might be the D (5 bases). This CDR3 is 13 amino acids long. The V end was cut by 5 bases, the J end by 5 bases, with 12 bases between. The CDR3 DNA follows: TGTGCCAGCAGTCTACATCAGGGAACTGAAGCTTTCTTT. Protein: CASSLHQGTEAFF.

The chain is built from TRBV7-2 and TRBJ2-7; 10 bases fit TRBD1. The CDR3 totals 14 residues. Trimming cost V 10 bases and J 5 bases; bases outside gene matches: 11. CDR1 is SGHTA and CDR2 is FQGNSA in the germline V gene. The CDR3 loop is CATARGQGSHEQYF. Written as DNA, the CDR3 is TGTGCCACCGCTAGGGGACAGGGGAGCCACGAGCAGTACTTC. The full variable domain, its missing parts supplied by reference TRBV7-2 and TRBJ2-7, is GAGVSQSPSNKVTEKGKDVELRCDPISGHTALYWYRQSLGQGLEFLIYFQGNSAPDKSGLPSDRFSAERTGGSVSTLTIQRTQQEDSAVYLCATARGQGSHEQYFGPGTRLTVT.

The chain employs TRBV6-5 and TRBJ1-1; D unresolved. CDR1 MNHEY and CDR2 SVGAGI come from the germline V gene. The CDR3 sequence is 15 residues long. V shed 5 bases and J shed 7 bases, with 20 bases lying between them. CDR3 residues: CASSLTPGGFIEAFF. For the CDR3, the DNA is TGTGCCAGCAGTCTGACTCCGGGAGGCTTTATTGAAGCTTTCTTT.

The genes are TRBV5-6 and TRBJ2-2, with D perhaps TRBD1 (7 bases). The CDR3 consists of 15 residues. The germline V gene encodes CDR1 SGHDT and CDR2 YYEEEE. Trimming took off 0 bases at V and 5 bases at J, with 11 bases between the two ends. The CDR3: CASSLVAGGTGELFF. The CDR3 region has the DNA TGTGCCAGCAGCTTGGTGGCAGGGGGGACCGGGGAGCTGTTTTTT.

The chain links TRBV18 to TRBJ2-7; 7 bases are shared with TRBD1. Germline V gene lookup returns CDR1 KGHSH and CDR2 LQKENI. V lost 2 bases, J lost 3 bases, and 4 bases stayed unmatched. This CDR3 comprises 14 residues. CDR3 DNA: TGTGCCAGCTCACCAGGAAGGACAGGCTACGAGCAGTACTTC. As protein: CASSPGRTGYEQYF.

This sequence joins TRBV10-2 and TRBJ2-1; a possible D gene is TRBD1 (5 bases). Germline V lookup: CDR1 WSHSY, CDR2 SAAADI. The CDR3 sequence is 15 residues long. Trimming cost V 0 bases and J 8 bases, with 14 bases left between them. The CDR3 protein is CASSESDPLGDEQFF. The CDR3 region has the DNA TGCGCCAGCAGTGAGTCAGACCCCTTAGGGGATGAGCAGTTCTTC.

The chain combines TRBV6-5 with TRBJ2-5, with TRBD1 matching 9 bases. Germline CDR1 and CDR2: MNHEY and SVGAGI. With 5 bases clipped from V and 3 bases from J, the junction kept 7 bases outside the gene matches. This CDR3 is built from 15 residues. The CDR3 here is CASSRSGQGKETQYF. In DNA form, the CDR3 reads TGTGCCAGCAGTAGAAGCGGACAGGGGAAAGAGACCCAGTACTTC.

This chain uses TRBV15 with TRBJ1-1; D unclear. Germline V gives CDR1 LNHNV, CDR2 YYDKDF (reference sequence). Trimming stripped 4 bases from V and 10 bases from J, with 4 bases between. This CDR3 is 9 amino acids long. The CDR3 loop is CATSMRAFF. In nucleotides, the CDR3 is TGTGCCACCAGCATGCGAGCTTTCTTT.

The J gene is TRBJ2-7, the V gene TRBV3-1 (or the pseudogene TRBV3-2), with 11 bases lining up with TRBD2. V shed 1 base, J shed 6 bases, and the junction held 8 bases outside the gene matches. This CDR3 has 16 residues. The germline gives CDR1 LGHDT, CDR2 YNNKEL (reference sequence). In DNA form, the CDR3 reads TGTGCCAGCAGCCAAGGTAGCGGGGGGGCCGGTCGCGAGCAGTACTTC. Its protein product is CASSQGSGGAGREQYF.

The chain joins TRBV30 to TRBJ2-7, with 11 bases matching TRBD1. V lost 0 bases to trimming and J lost 3 bases; unmatched junction nucleotides: 4. Germline V gene data show CDR1 as GTSNPN and CDR2 as SVGIG (reference sequence). The CDR3 is made up of 15 amino acids. CDR3 DNA sequence: TGTGCCTGGAGTGTAGGACAGGGGGCCAACTACGAGCAGTACTTC. As protein: CAWSVGQGANYEQYF.

The chain couples TRBV6-6 to TRBJ1-5, with D possibly matching TRBD1 (5 bases). Per germline, CDR1 MNHNY and CDR2 SVGAGI (reference sequence). This CDR3 has 16 amino acids. Trimming stripped 0 bases from V and 4 bases from J, with 13 bases between. CDR3 sequence reads: CASSYSTSDSNQPQHF. The DNA of the CDR3 is TGTGCCAGCAGTTACTCGACGAGTGACAGTAATCAGCCCCAGCATTTT.

The chain uses TRBV28 and TRBJ1-2; 12 nucleotides line up with TRBD1. Germline CDR1 is MDHEN and CDR2 is SYDVKM. The CDR3 sequence is 17 residues long. V lost 3 bases, J lost 7 bases, and 12 bases stayed unmatched. For the CDR3, the DNA is TGTGCCAGCAGTTTTTCCGGGACAGGGGGCCATGGTGTTGGCTACACCTTC. Translated: CASSFSGTGGHGVGYTF.